This T cell receptor (beta chain) was recorded in a study of blood T cell repertoires in COVID-19 (dated by TCRdb to about 2020). Regarding the complete study: Samples from collaborators originated in the United States, Italy and Spain and spanned both the acute and convalescent phases of COVID-19. The prospective study material was composed of cDNA or gDNA derived from T cells, B-cell-depleted T cells, or PBMCs. Subjects who had been exposed to COVID-19, were actively infected with it, or had recovered from it provided the deeply sampled blood TCRbeta repertoires that made up the dataset. The repertoires were released in a freely available public database meant as a resource for research on the immune response to SARS-CoV-2. The samples were drawn from two sources: the first 160 participants of the ongoing ImmuneRACE study, and approximately 1,300 subjects contributed by 6 global collaborators. The sample metadata nearly always contained a de-identified subject ID, COVID-19 status, age in years and sex. HLA class I and class II types, where available, came from metadata supplied by the sample provider rather than from assay-based typing. General conclusions and limits of the study: The amount of clinical and demographic metadata varied by source and participant and was provided uncurated.

TCRbeta CDR3 regions were amplified from genomic DNA using the immunoSEQ Assay, a bias-controlled multiplex PCR. In the source study's methods: Nucleated cell counts per sample were estimated from amplification of reference gene primers within the assay. To quantify the absolute abundance of each unique TCRbeta CDR3 rearrangement, sequence reads were collapsed and filtered. Productive Simpson clonality was computed per sample as the square root of Simpson's diversity index over productive rearrangements. TCRdb provides this immuneACCESS table in a form limited to in-frame rearrangements. Some clones are lacking; in checked studies, under half of them reflect an unresolved V gene, and why the rest are absent is not known. V, J and clone size reflect that table, while D and trimming were determined from the DNA. The sample table contains 150,000 to 200,000 clones; only one count was recorded for roughly nine tenths of them. The top ten constitute about 2.1% of the sample.

From cysteine to phenylalanine, the CDR3 is 17 amino acids long. Only CDR3 DNA remains: 51 bases, in frame from the first base. The germline V gene specifies KGHSH as CDR1 and LQKENI as CDR2. The junction shows trimming of 4 bases on V and 3 bases on J, plus 21 bases between the germline ends. As for this clone: No antigen is known for it. Base qualities are not provided; no much larger clone lies one nucleotide away.

Participants in the prospective study were enrolled through a virtual design, were aged roughly 18 to 90 years, and lived in 24 United States geographic areas. In the prospective study, participants were assigned to cohorts based on the clinical history participants reported in a screening survey and a study questionnaire. In the prospective study, mobile phlebotomists collected whole blood, serum and a nasopharyngeal or oropharyngeal swab from each participant. Prospective study participants could optionally give additional blood draws and questionnaires over an approximately 2-month period. Before DNA extraction, blood samples from the prospective study were shipped at room temperature or frozen.

The sequence was obtained from a middle-aged woman with acute COVID-19. The chain joins TRBV18 to TRBJ1-2; possibly the D gene is TRBD1, per 5 matching bases. Sequencing was done on a sample of PBMCs or T cells enriched from blood (not recorded which). The nucleotides are TGTGCCAGCTCACTCATCCAGGGAGGAGGGTTGGACTATGGCTACACCTTC. This gives the protein CASSLIQGGGLDYGYTF. The entire variable domain, with the stretches around the CDR3 drawn from the reference TRBV18 and TRBJ1-2 proteins, is NAGVMQNPRHLVRRRGQEARLRCSPMKGHSHVYWYRQLPEEGLKFMVYLQKENIIDESGMPKERFSAEFPKEGPSILRIQQVVRGDSAAYFCASSLIQGGGLDYGYTFGSGTRLTVV.